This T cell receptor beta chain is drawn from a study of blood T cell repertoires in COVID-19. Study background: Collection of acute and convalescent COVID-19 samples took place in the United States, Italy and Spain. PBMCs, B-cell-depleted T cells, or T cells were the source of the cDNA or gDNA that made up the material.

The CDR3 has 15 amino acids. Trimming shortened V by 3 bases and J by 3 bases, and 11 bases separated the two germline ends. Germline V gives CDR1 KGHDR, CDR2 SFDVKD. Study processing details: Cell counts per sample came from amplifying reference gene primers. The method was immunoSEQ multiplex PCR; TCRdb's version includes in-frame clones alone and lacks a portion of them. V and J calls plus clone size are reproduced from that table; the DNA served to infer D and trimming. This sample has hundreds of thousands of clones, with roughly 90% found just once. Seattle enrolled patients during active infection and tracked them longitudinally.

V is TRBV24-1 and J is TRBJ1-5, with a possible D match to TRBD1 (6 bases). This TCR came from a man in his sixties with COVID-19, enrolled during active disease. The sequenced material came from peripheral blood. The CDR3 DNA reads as TGTGCCACCAGTGATAGTCAGGGGTTCAATCAGCCCCAGCATTTT. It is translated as CATSDSQGFNQPQHF.